This T cell receptor (beta chain) was identified in a study of T cell changes during pregnancy in multiple sclerosis. This CDR3 is built from 14 residues. Germline CDR1 and CDR2: SGHRS and YFSETQ. Deletions cut 2 bases from V and 3 bases from J, with 11 bases between. Sequencing was performed with immunoSEQ multiplex PCR; in TCRdb, only in-frame clones are kept and a portion is missing. The data show around 80,000 clones, just over 90% seen once. The sample in question was peripheral blood, obtained before pregnancy. This receptor was obtained from a female donor with multiple sclerosis, enrolled in a pregnancy study. The rearrangement uses TRBV5-1 and TRBJ2-5; tentatively, D is TRBD1 (5 bases). The chain's CDR3 is CASSFLGAEETQYF. The CDR3 DNA reads as TGCGCCAGCAGCTTTTTAGGGGCAGAAGAGACCCAGTACTTC.